Presented here are 12 T cell receptor beta chains from one specimen sequenced in a study of T cells in Graves' hyperthyroidism and ophthalmopathy. RNA transcripts were the template for amplifying TCR beta CDR3 regions. When the TCR CDR3 underwent first-round RT-PCR, the HTBI primer set was used. TCRdb re-analysed the multiplex PCR reads in MiXCR, keeping a single row per CDR3 protein. Of 400,000 to 550,000 distinct CDR3 sequences in the sample, around 22% were seen once. Sequenced input: blood. The receptors shown here come from a woman aged 30 to 39 with Graves' ophthalmopathy.

To note about this clonotype: Compared with germline, one end of the junction differs, possibly owing to a read error. The rearrangement links TRBV7-2 to TRBJ2-7, with D uncertain. Germline CDR1 is SGHTA and CDR2 is FQGNSA. The CDR3 totals 14 residues. CDR3 bases: TGCGCCAGCAGCCCCCTAAAGGAGCCCTACGAGCAGTACTTC. This codes for CASSPLKEPYEQYF.

This clonotype was picked up many times. Sequence at one end of the junction differs from germline and may be a read error. The chain couples TRBV27 to TRBJ1-2; perhaps TRBD1 as D (5 bases). The CDR3 is made up of 11 amino acids. Germline CDR1 and CDR2: MNHEY and SMNVEV (reference sequence). The CDR3, as DNA: TGCGGTGTTGGGGGTCCCTATGGCTACACCTTC. Amino acids: CGVGGPYGYTF.

The chain uses TRBV2 and TRBJ1-2; TRBD1 might be the D (5 bases). CDR3 length: 15 amino acids. V lost 0 bases, J lost 8 bases, and 16 bases lay in between. The germline gives CDR1 SNHLY, CDR2 FYNNEI. DNA for the CDR3: TGTGCCAGCAGTGAAGCGCCTCGCCAGGGCGGAGGCTACACCTTC. Amino acids: CASSEAPRQGGGYTF. The full variable domain, rest sourced from reference TRBV2 and TRBJ1-2, is EPEVTQTPSHQVTQMGQEVILRCVPISNHLYFYWYRQILGQKVEFLVSFYNNEISEKSEIFDDQFSVERPDGSNFTLKIRSTKLEDSAMYFCASSEAPRQGGGYTFGSGTRLTVV.

The gene calls are TRBV29-1 and TRBJ2-2; D possibly corresponds to TRBD1 (5 bases). This CDR3 spans 14 amino acids. Per the germline V gene, CDR1 is SQVTM and CDR2 is ANQGSEA. V was clipped by 5 bases and J by 0 bases, with 10 bases between them. The chain's CDR3 is CSVQGQSNTGELFF. Here the CDR3 DNA reads TGCAGCGTTCAGGGCCAGTCGAACACCGGGGAGCTGTTTTTT.

This clonotype was seen ten or more times. V is TRBV5-6 and J is TRBJ1-3; D may be TRBD1 (5 bases). Trimming cost V 4 bases and J 0 bases, with 14 bases left between them. The CDR3 has 16 amino acids. Germline CDR1 reads SGHDT; CDR2 reads YYEEEE. This CDR3 is CASSRRGDLSGNTIYF. The CDR3 nucleotides read TGTGCCAGCAGCCGAAGAGGGGACCTCTCTGGAAACACCATATATTTT.

About this clonotype itself: This could be a read error, since a much larger clone is one nucleotide away. The genes are TRBV5-1 and TRBJ2-4; a possible D gene is TRBD2 (5 bases). Germline-derived CDR1 and CDR2 are SGHRS and YFSETQ. There are 15 residues in the CDR3. V dropped 6 bases and J dropped 14 bases, with 27 bases sitting between them. The CDR3 loop is CASTSMPGSLGDKYF. In DNA form, the CDR3 reads TGCGCCAGCACCTCTATGCCGGGATCTCTTGGTGACAAGTACTTC.

This chain joins TRBV10-3 and TRBJ1-2; no reliable D call. The germline V gene encodes CDR1 ENHRY and CDR2 SYGVKD. This CDR3 spans 13 amino acids. Deletions cut 10 bases from V and 0 bases from J, with 12 bases between. In DNA form, the CDR3 reads TGTGCCACTCGCGGAAGGACTAACTATGGCTACACCTTC. This sequence encodes CATRGRTNYGYTF.

This clonotype was seen ten or more times. This chain joins TRBV6-1 and TRBJ2-6; TRBD2 matches 8 bases. CDR1 is MNHNS, CDR2 SASEGT, per germline. J lost 0 bases, V lost 5 bases, and 6 bases had no gene match. This CDR3 is built from 17 residues. CDR3 in amino acids: CASSPLAEPSGANVLTF. The CDR3 DNA reads as TGTGCCAGCAGTCCACTAGCGGAACCCTCTGGGGCCAACGTCCTGACTTTC.

The rearrangement links TRBV2 to TRBJ1-2; D uncertain. There are 15 residues in the CDR3. Looked up from germline, CDR1 is SNHLY and CDR2 is FYNNEI. V gave up 9 bases and J gave up 1 base, with 18 bases separating them. The chain's CDR3 is CASDFFPRINYGYTF. The CDR3 DNA sequence: TGTGCCAGTGACTTTTTCCCACGGATTAACTATGGCTACACCTTC.

This clonotype was seen ten or more times. The V gene is TRBV2, the J gene TRBJ2-7; 7 positions match TRBD1. The junction had 5 bases not matched to a gene; V was cut back by 6 bases and J by 0 bases. The CDR3 contains 14 residues. Germline V lookup: CDR1 SNHLY, CDR2 FYNNEI. This chain's CDR3 is CASRGTESSYEQYF. CDR3 nucleotides: TGTGCCAGCAGGGGGACAGAGAGCTCCTACGAGCAGTACTTC.

The CDR3 bases are TGTGCCAGCAGTTACTCGAGTAGGGGGAACGAAGCTTTCTTT. Translating gives CASSYSSRGNEAFF. The chain couples TRBV6-5 to TRBJ1-1, with D tentatively TRBD1 (6 bases). Deletions cut 0 bases from V and 8 bases from J, with 13 bases between. This CDR3 is 14 amino acids long. Germline assignment: CDR1 MNHEY and CDR2 SVGAGI.

V and J are TRBV6-5 and TRBJ2-7; TRBD1 might be the D (5 bases). V was trimmed by 0 bases and J by 2 bases, leaving 14 bases between them. Germline-derived CDR1 and CDR2 are MNHEY and SVGAGI. The CDR3 spans 16 residues. This CDR3 is CASSYSSQGLTYEQYF. CDR3 nucleotides: TGTGCCAGCAGTTACTCATCGCAGGGCCTCACCTACGAGCAGTACTTC.